The present T cell receptor (beta chain) was sequenced within a study of blood T cells in healthy people across ages. This CDR3 spans 15 amino acids. Trimming removed 6 bases at V and 6 bases at J, with 17 bases between. This clonotype was detected a few times. The authors ran a second PCR of roughly 6 to 12 cycles using a sample-barcoded 5' primer and a J-beta primer mix. TCRdb ran MiXCR on the 5' RACE reads and lists one entry per CDR3 protein. The sample lists some 700,000 distinct CDR3 sequences; about 24% were seen once. The source is a man aged 65 to 79 in good health. V is TRBV12-3 or TRBV12-4 and J is TRBJ2-2; D may be TRBD2 (5 bases). Sequences were obtained from blood. CDR3 loop: CASRPPGTRPGELFF. Written as DNA, the CDR3 is TGTGCCAGCAGACCTCCGGGAACGAGGCCCGGGGAGCTGTTTTTT.